Listed below are T cell receptor beta chains from one sample, sequenced in a study of T-cell memory formation after mild COVID-19. TCRdb passed the 5' RACE reads through MiXCR, listing each CDR3 protein once. The table includes hundreds of thousands of distinct CDR3 sequences, about 17% detected once. Specimen: PBMCs or a T cell subset sorted from them (not recorded which). The receptors come from a man between 18 and 29 years old who had mild COVID-19 (a few samples of this study predate the infection). Cell type and time point are not known. The CDR3 runs from the conserved cysteine through the conserved F or W. A D gene is named only where the DNA matches it firmly. The size field is filled for only some rows; it gives once, few, many or a size class.

d_call | j_call | clone_size | v_call | cdr3_nt | cdr3_aa
TRBD1 | TRBJ1-5 | - | TRBV28 | TGTGCCATAGGGACAGGGAGTCAGCCCCAGCATTTT | CAIGTGSQPQHF
- | TRBJ1-6 | - | TRBV5-1 | TGCGCCAGCAGCTTGGAACAGCCGAATTCACCCCTCCACTTT | CASSLEQPNSPLHF
- | TRBJ2-2 | - | TRBV7-3 | TGTGCCAGCAGCTTAACCGTGGACAGTAACACCGGGGAGCTGTTTTTT | CASSLTVDSNTGELFF
- | TRBJ2-5 | - | TRBV5-1 | TGCGCCAGCAGCTTGGGTGTGGGACTTAAAGAGACCCAGTACTTC | CASSLGVGLKETQYF
- | TRBJ2-1 | - | TRBV4-2 | TGTGCCAGCAGCCGTACCTTAGCCAATGAGCAGTTCTTC | CASSRTLANEQFF
TRBD2 | TRBJ2-3 | - | TRBV5-5 | TGTGCCAGCGCTAGCGGGGGGACTAGCACAGATACGCAGTATTTT | CASASGGTSTDTQYF
TRBD1 | TRBJ1-4 | - | TRBV12-3/TRBV12-4 | TGTGCCAGCAGCCTACAGGGGTGGGAGGAAAAACTGTTTTTT | CASSLQGWEEKLFF
TRBD1 | TRBJ2-7 | few | TRBV30 | TGTGCCGGGGACAGGGAAAGCGGCGAGCAGTACTTC | CAGDRESGEQYF
- | TRBJ2-1 | - | TRBV27 | TGTGCCAGCAGTTTAAGGACGGAGAAGTTCTTC | CASSLRTEKFF
TRBD2 | TRBJ2-5 | few | TRBV20-1 | TGCAGTGCTAGACTAGCGGGGGCCCAAGAGACCCAGTACTTC | CSARLAGAQETQYF
- | TRBJ1-1 | many | TRBV28 | TGTGCCAGCAGTTTTCTACGGGGTAGTAGTGAAGCTTTCTTT | CASSFLRGSSEAFF
- | TRBJ1-1 | few | TRBV7-2 | TGTGCCAGCAGGCTACAGGGAGAGACTGAAGCTTTCTTT | CASRLQGETEAFF
TRBD2 | TRBJ2-2 | - | TRBV29-1 | TGCAGCGTTGTCTTGCGGGGGGGCCCCGGGGAGCTGTTTTTT | CSVVLRGGPGELFF
- | TRBJ2-1 | few | TRBV6-6 | TGTGCCAGCAGTACTCCACCCGGGGGACAGCTCAATGAGCAGTTCTTC | CASSTPPGGQLNEQFF
- | TRBJ2-2 | many | TRBV29-1 | TGCAGCGTTTGGCTAGACACAAACACCGGGGAGCTGTTTTTT | CSVWLDTNTGELFF
- | TRBJ2-3 | - | TRBV5-5 | TGTGCCAGCAGCCCCTCGCAAGCGCAGTATTTT | CASSPSQAQYF
- | TRBJ1-5 | - | TRBV2 | TGTGCCAGCAGTGAACCTCAGGTCGCTCCATCGCCCCAGCATTTT | CASSEPQVAPSPQHF
TRBD2 | TRBJ2-1 | - | TRBV7-2 | TGTGCCAGCAGCTTAGTTGGCTTTCAGCGGGGTGTCTACAATGAGCAGTTCTTC | CASSLVGFQRGVYNEQFF
TRBD2 | TRBJ2-2 | - | TRBV28 | TGTGCCAGCATTGAACGGGGGGGCCCCGGGGAGCTGTTTTTT | CASIERGGPGELFF
- | TRBJ1-2 | - | TRBV30 | TGTGCCTGGAGTGTCGGGCCCTATGGCTACACCTTC | CAWSVGPYGYTF
- | TRBJ2-1 | few | TRBV27 | TGTGCCAGCAGGGAGTCCTACAATGAGCAGTTCTTC | CASRESYNEQFF
- | TRBJ1-4 | few | TRBV7-2 | TGTGCCAGCAGCTTCCGGGACATCGGCGAAAAACTGTTTTTT | CASSFRDIGEKLFF
TRBD2 | TRBJ2-1 | few | TRBV5-1 | TGCGCCAGCAGCTTGAGGGCTAGCGGGGCCCCCGGATCTAATGAGCAGTTCTTC | CASSLRASGAPGSNEQFF
- | TRBJ2-1 | few | TRBV4-3 | TGCGCCAGCAGCCAAGACGGCGATTACTCCTACAATGAGCAGTTCTTC | CASSQDGDYSYNEQFF
- | TRBJ2-1 | few | TRBV5-4 | TGTGCCAGCAGCGACAGGACCGTGAGCTCCTACAATGAGCAGTTCTTC | CASSDRTVSSYNEQFF
TRBD2 | TRBJ2-1 | - | TRBV6-2/TRBV6-3 | TGTGCCAGCAGCCCTACTAGCGGGGGGGCGAAGGAGCAGTTCTTC | CASSPTSGGAKEQFF
TRBD1 | TRBJ2-2 | few | TRBV29-1 | TGCAGCGTTGAGACAGGGGACACCGGGGAGCTGTTTTTT | CSVETGDTGELFF
- | TRBJ2-5 | - | TRBV18 | TGTGCCAGCTCACCAGTAGACTCGGCGGAGACCCAGTACTTC | CASSPVDSAETQYF
TRBD2 | TRBJ2-7 | - | TRBV7-2 | TGTGCCAGCAGCCGTGTCCTAGCGGGGGCCACCCCCTACGAGCAGTACTTC | CASSRVLAGATPYEQYF
- | TRBJ2-1 | many | TRBV5-1 | TGCGCCAGCAGCTTGGAGTGGGGCAATGAGCAGTTCTTC | CASSLEWGNEQFF
- | TRBJ2-3 | few | TRBV20-1 | TGCAGTGCTAGACTTGATACGCAGTATTTT | CSARLDTQYF
- | TRBJ2-7 | many | TRBV7-8 | TGTGCCAGCAGCCCATACACCGTCGTAACACTCAGTTTC | CASSPYTVVTLSF
TRBD2 | TRBJ2-3 | few | TRBV7-2 | TGTGCCAGCAGCTTTCTAGCGGGGGGGTACACAGATACGCAGTATTTT | CASSFLAGGYTDTQYF
- | TRBJ1-1 | few | TRBV5-1 | TGCGCCAGCAGCCCGAACACCTTTGAAGCTTTCTTT | CASSPNTFEAFF
- | TRBJ1-5 | - | TRBV4-1 | TGCGCCAGCAGCCAAGACCAGGCCCAGCCCCAGCATTTT | CASSQDQAQPQHF
- | TRBJ1-1 | - | TRBV11-2 | TGTGCCAGCAGCTTATGGGCCGGTTTGATGAACACTGAAGCTTTCTTT | CASSLWAGLMNTEAFF
- | TRBJ2-5 | few | TRBV12-3/TRBV12-4 | TGTGCCAGCAGTTTACTGGGGCTGGGGGAGACCCAGTACTTC | CASSLLGLGETQYF
- | TRBJ2-5 | few | TRBV5-6 | TGTGCCAGCAGCCAAGGGGGGTCACAAGAGACCCAGTACTTC | CASSQGGSQETQYF
TRBD1 | TRBJ2-3 | - | TRBV3-1 | TGTGCCAGCGGACAGGGCACGGCAGATACGCAGTATTTT | CASGQGTADTQYF
- | TRBJ1-5 | few | TRBV6-6 | TGTGCCAGCAGTGAAAGGGCTGAGCTCCAGCCCCAGCATTTT | CASSERAELQPQHF
- | TRBJ2-5 | few | TRBV9 | TGTGCCAGCAGCACCTCACCCAGGGGAGGGGAGCAAGAGACCCAGTACTTC | CASSTSPRGGEQETQYF
- | TRBJ1-1 | - | TRBV10-3 | TGTGCCATCAAAAAGTTCGTGGTCCTAGGGGGGTCCACTGAAGCTTTCTTT | CAIKKFVVLGGSTEAFF
- | TRBJ2-7 | - | TRBV20-1 | TGCAGTGCTAGGGAAGGGCGCGGCTCCTACTACGAGCAGTACTTC | CSAREGRGSYYEQYF
- | TRBJ2-5 | - | TRBV20-1 | TGCAGTGCTAGAGGGCGGGCAGGGACGAAGACCCAGTACTTC | CSARGRAGTKTQYF
- | TRBJ1-2 | few | TRBV6-5 | TGTGCCAGCAGCCCCGCAGGGGCAGCTAACTATGGCTACACCTTC | CASSPAGAANYGYTF
- | TRBJ2-7 | - | TRBV29-1 | TGCAGCGTTGTATCTGTCGGGGTCTACGAGCAGTACTTC | CSVVSVGVYEQYF
- | TRBJ2-2 | - | TRBV15 | TGTGCCACCAGCAGGAACAGGGTTAACACCGGGGAGCTGTTTTTT | CATSRNRVNTGELFF
- | TRBJ2-3 | many | TRBV9 | TGTGCCAGCAGCGTTGCTTTTCTAGATACGCAGTATTTT | CASSVAFLDTQYF
- | TRBJ2-5 | - | TRBV12-3/TRBV12-4 | TGTGCCAGCAGTTTTTCAGCCGAGACCCAGTACTTC | CASSFSAETQYF
TRBD2 | TRBJ2-3 | few | TRBV5-5 | TGTGCCAGCAGCTTGTTAGCGGGGGGGCCGGGAACAGATACGCAGTATTTT | CASSLLAGGPGTDTQYF